The rows below give T cell receptor beta chains drawn from one sample of a study of patients and donors after allogeneic stem cell transplantation. TCRdb itself ran the RT-PCR reads through MiXCR, one entry per CDR3 protein. The data contain around 90,000 distinct CDR3 sequences, about 48% of them singletons. Material for sequencing was blood, either unsorted or a sorted T cell fraction (not recorded which). All receptors derive from a human donor who was either an allogeneic HSCT recipient or a stem cell or donor lymphocyte infusion donor (not recorded which). It is not recorded whose cells these are; they may come from a transplant donor. Both conserved end residues are part of each CDR3. A D gene is named only where the DNA matches it firmly. Only some rows state a clone size, as once, few, many or a class for expanded clones.

TRBJ2-6	-	TRBV3-1	-	CASSQGPYRGTANVLTF	TGTGCCAGCAGCCAAGGACCCTACAGAGGAACGGCCAACGTCCTGACTTTC
TRBJ1-1	-	TRBV29-1	few	CSVEDSADTEAFF	TGCAGCGTTGAAGATTCGGCGGACACTGAAGCTTTCTTT
TRBJ1-4	-	TRBV12-3/TRBV12-4	-	CASSFNREEKLFF	TGTGCCAGCAGTTTCAACAGAGAGGAAAAACTGTTTTTT
TRBJ1-5	-	TRBV2	few	CASRARSNQPQHF	TGTGCCAGCAGGGCCCGTAGCAATCAGCCCCAGCATTTT
TRBJ1-6	-	TRBV12-3/TRBV12-4	few	CASSLGQNYSPLHF	TGTGCCAGCAGTTTGGGGCAGAACTATTCACCCCTCCACTTT
TRBJ1-1	-	TRBV5-1	once	CASSSTMNTEAFF	TGCGCCAGCAGCTCAACGATGAACACTGAAGCTTTCTTT
TRBJ1-2	-	TRBV12-3/TRBV12-4	-	CASSTDRFGYTF	TGTGCCAGCAGTACCGACAGGTTCGGCTACACCTTC
TRBJ1-2	-	TRBV28	-	CASSLRQDYGYTF	TGTGCCAGCAGTCTCAGACAGGACTATGGCTACACCTTC
TRBJ1-1	-	TRBV20-1	-	CSASDPQGRGTEAFF	TGCAGTGCTAGTGACCCCCAGGGAAGGGGAACTGAAGCTTTCTTT
TRBJ2-1	TRBD1	TRBV6-5	-	CASNKGQGARDVGEQFF	TGTGCCAGCAACAAAGGGCAGGGGGCGCGCGATGTCGGTGAGCAGTTCTTC
TRBJ1-3	-	TRBV10-3	few	CAISVPGNTIYF	TGTGCCATCAGTGTTCCTGGAAACACCATATATTTT
TRBJ1-1	-	TRBV20-1	-	CSASRPDTEAFF	TGCAGTGCTAGTAGGCCGGATACTGAAGCTTTCTTT
TRBJ1-4	-	TRBV4-3	-	CASSQDWEGVRKLFF	TGCGCCAGCAGCCAAGATTGGGAAGGGGTGAGGAAACTGTTTTTT
TRBJ1-4	-	TRBV6-5	once	CACSGTATNEKLFF	TGTGCCTGCTCAGGGACCGCAACTAATGAAAAACTGTTTTTT
TRBJ1-3	-	TRBV4-1	few	CASSSGTSNSGNTIYF	TGCGCCAGCAGCTCCGGGACATCAAACTCTGGAAACACCATATATTTT
TRBJ1-1	TRBD1	TRBV18	-	CASSAGQGGTEAFF	TGTGCCAGCTCAGCCGGACAGGGAGGAACTGAAGCTTTCTTT
TRBJ1-1	TRBD1	TRBV7-6	-	CASSHRTGLNTEAFF	TGTGCCAGCAGCCACCGGACAGGGCTGAACACTGAAGCTTTCTTT
TRBJ1-2	TRBD1	TRBV20-1	few	CSASGGQESKGYTF	TGCAGTGCTAGCGGGGGACAGGAGAGTAAAGGCTACACCTTC
TRBJ1-1	-	TRBV4-3	-	CASSQDVDGTEAFF	TGCGCCAGCAGCCAAGACGTGGATGGCACTGAAGCTTTCTTT
TRBJ2-5	-	TRBV28	-	CASSLGTPYQETQYF	TGTGCCAGCAGTTTAGGGACTCCTTACCAAGAGACCCAGTACTTC
TRBJ1-6	TRBD1	TRBV12-3/TRBV12-4	-	CASSLEGQGGSPLHF	TGTGCCAGCAGTTTAGAGGGACAGGGGGGTTCACCCCTCCACTTT
TRBJ2-2	-	TRBV28	-	CASTRGDGTGELFF	TGTGCCAGTACCAGGGGAGATGGCACCGGGGAGCTGTTTTTT
TRBJ1-1	-	TRBV3-1	-	CASSQVGGAEAFF	TGTGCCAGCAGCCAAGTTGGGGGGGCTGAAGCTTTCTTT
TRBJ1-1	-	TRBV4-3	-	CASTAGGRRTEAFF	TGCGCCAGCACGGCCGGGGGCCGGCGGACTGAAGCTTTCTTT
TRBJ1-4	-	TRBV20-1	few	CSARDPGLREKLFF	TGCAGTGCTAGAGATCCCGGGCTGAGGGAAAAACTGTTTTTT
TRBJ2-7	-	TRBV6-2/TRBV6-3	-	CASSLNANYEQYF	TGTGCCAGCAGTCTTAATGCCAACTACGAGCAGTACTTC
TRBJ1-5	-	TRBV6-2/TRBV6-3	-	CASSGEIHQPQHF	TGTGCCAGCAGTGGAGAAATCCATCAGCCCCAGCATTTT